These T cell receptor beta chains were read from a single sample in a study of CD8 T cells in Susac syndrome. Each CDR3 protein gets one entry after TCRdb re-called the immunoSEQ multiplex PCR reads with MiXCR. The table includes around 50,000 distinct CDR3 sequences, 80% to 95% detected once. Sequencing was done on a sample of CD8+ T cells from PBMCs. Receptors were obtained from a human donor in good health. Both conserved end residues are trimmed from each CDR3. Not every row has a clone size; where given, it reads once, few, many or a size class.

cdr3_aa,clone_size,cdr3_length,j_call,v_call
ASSLSPAAGVSEQY,NA,14,TRBJ2-7,TRBV7-2
ASSLIGGPEQY,NA,11,TRBJ2-7,TRBV11-2
SARVRGPRGETQY,NA,13,TRBJ2-5,TRBV20-1
ASSPGTSGLYEQY,NA,13,TRBJ2-7,TRBV19
ASGQPQH,NA,7,TRBJ1-5,TRBV27
ASSLPGLAGERF,NA,12,TRBJ2-1,TRBV7-9
ASSLGVIGDRNTEAF,NA,15,TRBJ1-1,TRBV12-3/TRBV12-4
ASSLSSMRAQY,NA,11,TRBJ2-3,TRBV27
ASSLGTEAF,NA,9,TRBJ1-1,TRBV11-2
ASSLTRVNEQF,NA,11,TRBJ2-1,TRBV6-4
ASSPLGVRDTQY,NA,12,TRBJ2-3,TRBV5-1
SVDEGTYGYT,NA,10,TRBJ1-2,TRBV29-1
AWSKLAGYNEQF,NA,12,TRBJ2-1,TRBV30
ASSFIGTLYNEQF,NA,13,TRBJ2-1,TRBV13
ASSFGTGSYEQY,NA,12,TRBJ2-7,TRBV11-2
ASSLVGGDSLTTQY,NA,14,TRBJ2-5,TRBV7-2
ASSSDVRDRTGELF,NA,14,TRBJ2-2,TRBV5-1
ASRRASGFYEQF,NA,12,TRBJ2-1,TRBV19
ATSFSYSSGSRYNEQF,NA,16,TRBJ2-1,TRBV15
ASSYSPGDNTEAF,NA,13,TRBJ1-1,TRBV6-6
ASSQERQIRTEKLF,NA,14,TRBJ1-4,TRBV4-3
ASSPPDTQY,NA,9,TRBJ2-3,TRBV7-9
ASNGRHWISEDIQY,NA,14,TRBJ2-4,TRBV19
ASSLRTAAFEQY,NA,12,TRBJ2-7,TRBV5-6
ASSATKREFYEQY,NA,13,TRBJ2-7,TRBV27
ASRGRGGHSPF,NA,11,TRBJ2-1,TRBV19
ASSEQGYEQY,few,10,TRBJ2-7,TRBV5-1
SVEWAGPYGYT,NA,11,TRBJ1-2,TRBV29-1
AISGRGHNTEAF,NA,12,TRBJ1-1,TRBV10-3
ASSHGSGYEQY,NA,11,TRBJ2-7,TRBV14
ASSARPPIYTGELF,NA,14,TRBJ2-2,TRBV27
ASSSRRGEQF,NA,10,TRBJ2-1,TRBV9
ASSQKWSSGSFYNEQF,NA,16,TRBJ2-1,TRBV4-1
ASSEGELGGSYNSPLH,NA,16,TRBJ1-6,TRBV4-1
AWSVVYTEAF,NA,10,TRBJ1-1,TRBV30
ASRPGVVGQPQH,NA,12,TRBJ1-5,TRBV27
ASSGGQVLNTEAF,NA,13,TRBJ1-1,TRBV7-9
SVEDGSIGFHYEQY,NA,14,TRBJ2-7,TRBV29-1
ASSSRRLPSEAF,NA,12,TRBJ1-1,TRBV7-9
ASSRQGASTEAF,NA,12,TRBJ1-1,TRBV12-3/TRBV12-4
SVEGLASAPSSYNEQF,NA,16,TRBJ2-1,TRBV29-1
ASSLGGLQPQH,NA,11,TRBJ1-5,TRBV19
ASSSALPSGDTQY,NA,13,TRBJ2-3,TRBV11-2
ASSWEPGQGAYGYT,NA,14,TRBJ1-2,TRBV5-1
ASSEAYRTGNSYEQY,NA,15,TRBJ2-7,TRBV6-1
ASSLVVYEQY,NA,10,TRBJ2-7,TRBV11-2
AYSGLRAGELF,few,11,TRBJ2-2,TRBV30
ASTDTVILTSYEQY,once,14,TRBJ2-7,TRBV6-2/TRBV6-3
ASSSPPDNLGDTQY,NA,14,TRBJ2-3,TRBV7-9
ASRPGLAGETEQY,NA,13,TRBJ2-7,TRBV2
ASSVARLAGYNEQF,NA,14,TRBJ2-1,TRBV9
ASSDKDTQY,once,9,TRBJ2-3,TRBV6-6
ASSPSGTGVETQY,NA,13,TRBJ2-5,TRBV13
ASTSGWHGDTQY,once,12,TRBJ2-3,TRBV19
ASSQDPAGEGNEQF,NA,14,TRBJ2-1,TRBV3-1